This TCR beta chain was recorded in a study of cytomegalovirus exposure and HLA in healthy donors. A remark on this clone: Its antigen remains unidentified.

The study, taken as a whole, reports: DRB1 showed the most TCR associations and HLA-C the fewest in a later analysis, as rates varied by HLA locus.

The study sampled nominally healthy donors, though unrecorded immune exposures were likely. Primers: 60 Vbeta forward and 13 Jbeta reverse. Clones were sequenced by immunoSEQ multiplex PCR, and TCRdb holds only the in-frame ones, with some missing. The table has approximately 97,000 clones, around four fifths seen once. The sample comprised PBMCs. This receptor was taken from a man between 40 and 49 years old in good health and CMV-seronegative.

CDR3 sequence (DNA): TGTGCCAGCAGCCTTATAAGGGGACTAGGGTCCGGGGAGCAGTACTTC. Protein: CASSLIRGLGSGEQYF. The rearrangement links TRBV28 to TRBJ2-7, with 8 positions matching TRBD2. CDR3 length: 16 residues. With 6 bases clipped from V and 7 bases from J, the junction kept 17 bases outside the gene matches. CDR1 and CDR2 from the germline V gene are MDHEN and SYDVKM. The full variable domain, its missing parts supplied by reference TRBV28 and TRBJ2-7, is DVKVTQSSRYLVKRTGEKVFLECVQDMDHENMFWYRQDPGLGLRLIYFSYDVKMKEKGDIPEGYSVSREKKERFSLILESASTNQTSMYLCASSLIRGLGSGEQYFGPGTRLTVT.